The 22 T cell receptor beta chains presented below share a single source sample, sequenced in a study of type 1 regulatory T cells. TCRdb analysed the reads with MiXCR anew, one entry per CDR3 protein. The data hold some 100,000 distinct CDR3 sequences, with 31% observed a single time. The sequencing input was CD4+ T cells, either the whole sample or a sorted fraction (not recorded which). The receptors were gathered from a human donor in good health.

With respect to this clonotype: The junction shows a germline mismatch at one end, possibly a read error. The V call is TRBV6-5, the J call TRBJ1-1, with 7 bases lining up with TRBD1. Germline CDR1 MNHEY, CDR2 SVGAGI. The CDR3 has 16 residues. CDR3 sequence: CVSSQPRGLPGAEAFF. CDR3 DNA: TGTGTCAGCAGTCAACCTAGGGGGCTCCCAGGAGCGGAAGCTTTCTTT.

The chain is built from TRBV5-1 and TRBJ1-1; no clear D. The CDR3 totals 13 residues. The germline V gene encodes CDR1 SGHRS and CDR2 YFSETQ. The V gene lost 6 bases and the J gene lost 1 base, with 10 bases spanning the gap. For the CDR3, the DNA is TGCGCCAGCATGGTAGAGCCGAACACTGAAGCTTTCTTT. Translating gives CASMVEPNTEAFF.

The CDR3 sequence is CSVSSGRGYEQYF. The CDR3 nucleotides are TGCAGCGTTTCTAGCGGGAGAGGATACGAGCAGTACTTC. This chain links TRBV29-1 with TRBJ2-7; 10 bases map to TRBD2. Germline assignment: CDR1 SQVTM and CDR2 ANQGSEA. J was trimmed by 4 bases and V by 5 bases; bases with no gene match: 5. CDR3 length: 13 amino acids.

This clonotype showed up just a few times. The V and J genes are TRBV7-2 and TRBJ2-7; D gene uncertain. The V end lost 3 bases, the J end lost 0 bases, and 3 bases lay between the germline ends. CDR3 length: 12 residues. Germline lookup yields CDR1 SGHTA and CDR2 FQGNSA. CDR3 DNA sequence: TGTGCCAGCAGCTTTACCTCCTACGAGCAGTACTTC. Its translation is CASSFTSYEQYF.

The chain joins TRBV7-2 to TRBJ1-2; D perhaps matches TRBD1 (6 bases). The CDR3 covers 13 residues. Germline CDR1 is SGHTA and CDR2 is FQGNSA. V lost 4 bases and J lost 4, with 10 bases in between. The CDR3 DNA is TGTGCCAGCAGCTCGACAGGTCCCTATGGCTACACCTTC. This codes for CASSSTGPYGYTF. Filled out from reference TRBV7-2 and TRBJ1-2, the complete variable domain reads GAGVSQSPSNKVTEKGKDVELRCDPISGHTALYWYRQSLGQGLEFLIYFQGNSAPDKSGLPSDRFSAERTGGSVSTLTIQRTQQEDSAVYLCASSSTGPYGYTFGSGTRLTVV.

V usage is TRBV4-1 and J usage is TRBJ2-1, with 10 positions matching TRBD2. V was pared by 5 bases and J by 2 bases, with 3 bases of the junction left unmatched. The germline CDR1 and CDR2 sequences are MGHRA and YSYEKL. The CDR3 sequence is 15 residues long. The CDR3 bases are TGCGCCAGCAGCGTTCTAGCGGGGGCCTACAATGAGCAGTTCTTC. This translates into CASSVLAGAYNEQFF.

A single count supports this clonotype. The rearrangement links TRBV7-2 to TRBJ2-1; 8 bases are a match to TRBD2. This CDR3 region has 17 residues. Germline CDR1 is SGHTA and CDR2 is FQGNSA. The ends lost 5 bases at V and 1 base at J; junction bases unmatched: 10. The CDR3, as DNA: TGTGCCAGCAGCGCCCAGCTAGCGGGCACTTCCTACAATGAGCAGTTCTTC. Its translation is CASSAQLAGTSYNEQFF.

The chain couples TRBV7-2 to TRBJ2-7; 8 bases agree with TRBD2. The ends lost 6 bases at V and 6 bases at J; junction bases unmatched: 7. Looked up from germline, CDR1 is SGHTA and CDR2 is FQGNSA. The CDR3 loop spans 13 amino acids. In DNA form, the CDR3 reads TGTGCCAGCAGGCCCCGCGGGGGGCCCGAGCAGTACTTC. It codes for CASRPRGGPEQYF.

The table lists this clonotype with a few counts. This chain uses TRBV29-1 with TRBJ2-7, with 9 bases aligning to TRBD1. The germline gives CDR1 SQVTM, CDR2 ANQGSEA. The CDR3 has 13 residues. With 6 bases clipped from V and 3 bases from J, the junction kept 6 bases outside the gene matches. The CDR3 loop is CSVRRDRDYEQYF. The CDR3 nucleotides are TGCAGCGTGCGGCGGGACAGGGACTACGAGCAGTACTTC.

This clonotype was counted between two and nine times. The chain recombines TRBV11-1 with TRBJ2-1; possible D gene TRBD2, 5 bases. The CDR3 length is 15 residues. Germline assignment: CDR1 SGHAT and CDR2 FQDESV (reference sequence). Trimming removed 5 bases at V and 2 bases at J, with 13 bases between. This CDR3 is CASSPNGMAYNEQFF. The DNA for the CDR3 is TGTGCCAGCAGCCCAAACGGGATGGCCTACAATGAGCAGTTCTTC.

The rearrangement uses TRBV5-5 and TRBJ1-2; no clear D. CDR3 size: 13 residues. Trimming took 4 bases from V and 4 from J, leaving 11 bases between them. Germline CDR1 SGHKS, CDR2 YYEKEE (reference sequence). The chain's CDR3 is CASSPDVSYGYTF. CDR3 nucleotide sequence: TGTGCCAGCAGCCCGGACGTCTCCTATGGCTACACCTTC.

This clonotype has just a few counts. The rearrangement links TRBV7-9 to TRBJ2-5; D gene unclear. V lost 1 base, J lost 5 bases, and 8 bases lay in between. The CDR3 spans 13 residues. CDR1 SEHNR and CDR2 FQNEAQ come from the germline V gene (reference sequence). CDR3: CASSLEAQETQYF. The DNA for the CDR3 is TGTGCCAGCAGCTTAGAGGCTCAGGAGACCCAGTACTTC.

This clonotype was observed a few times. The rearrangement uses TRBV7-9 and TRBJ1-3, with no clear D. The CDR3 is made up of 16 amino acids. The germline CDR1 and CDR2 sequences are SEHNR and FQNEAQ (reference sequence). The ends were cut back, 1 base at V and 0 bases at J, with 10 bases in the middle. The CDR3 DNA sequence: TGTGCCAGCAGCTTAGGCGGATCAGCCTCTGGAAACACCATATATTTT. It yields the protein CASSLGGSASGNTIYF.

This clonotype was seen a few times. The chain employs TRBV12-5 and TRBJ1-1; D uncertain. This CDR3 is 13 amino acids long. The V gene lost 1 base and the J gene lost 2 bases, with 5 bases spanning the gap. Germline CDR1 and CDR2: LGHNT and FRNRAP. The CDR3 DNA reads TGTGCTAGTGGTTTGGCATTCAACACTGAAGCTTTCTTT. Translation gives CASGLAFNTEAFF.

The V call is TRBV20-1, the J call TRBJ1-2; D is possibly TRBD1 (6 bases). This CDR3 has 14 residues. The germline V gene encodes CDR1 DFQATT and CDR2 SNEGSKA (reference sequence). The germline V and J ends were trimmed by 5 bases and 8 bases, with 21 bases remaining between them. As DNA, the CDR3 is TGCAGTGCTCCATATGACAGGCCTATGGGGGGCTACACCTTC. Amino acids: CSAPYDRPMGGYTF.

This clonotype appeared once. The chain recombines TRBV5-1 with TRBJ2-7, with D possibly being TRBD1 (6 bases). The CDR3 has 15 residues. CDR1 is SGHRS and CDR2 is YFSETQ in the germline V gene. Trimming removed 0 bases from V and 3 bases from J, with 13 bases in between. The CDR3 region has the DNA TGCGCCAGCAGCTTGGAGGTCGGACAGTTCTACGAGCAGTACTTC. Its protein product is CASSLEVGQFYEQYF.

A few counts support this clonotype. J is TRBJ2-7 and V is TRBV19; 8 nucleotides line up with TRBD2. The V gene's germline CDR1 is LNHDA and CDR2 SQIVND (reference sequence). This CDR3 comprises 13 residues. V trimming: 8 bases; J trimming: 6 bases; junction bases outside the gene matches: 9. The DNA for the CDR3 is TGTGCCAGTTCTCCACTCACTAGCGGCGAGCAGTACTTC. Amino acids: CASSPLTSGEQYF.

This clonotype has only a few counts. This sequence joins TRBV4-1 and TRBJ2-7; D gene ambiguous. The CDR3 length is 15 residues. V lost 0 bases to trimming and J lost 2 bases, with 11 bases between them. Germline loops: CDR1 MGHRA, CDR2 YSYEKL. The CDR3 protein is CASSQEPSAAYEQYF. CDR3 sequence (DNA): TGCGCCAGCAGCCAAGAACCCAGCGCAGCCTACGAGCAGTACTTC.

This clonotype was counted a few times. The CDR3 region has the DNA TGCGCCAGCAGCTTGGGAACAGGGCAGCCAAACGAGCAGTACTTC. Its protein is CASSLGTGQPNEQYF. The chain joins TRBV5-1 to TRBJ2-7; tentative D call: TRBD1 (6 bases). Germline V gives CDR1 SGHRS, CDR2 YFSETQ. The CDR3 is 15 amino acids. The V and J ends lost 0 bases and 5 bases respectively, with 15 bases between them.

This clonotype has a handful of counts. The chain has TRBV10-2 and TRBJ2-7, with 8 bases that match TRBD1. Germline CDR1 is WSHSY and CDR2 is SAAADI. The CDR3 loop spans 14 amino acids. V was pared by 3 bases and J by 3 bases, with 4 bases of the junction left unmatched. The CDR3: CASSEVTGVYEQYF. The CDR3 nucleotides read TGCGCCAGCAGTGAAGTGACAGGGGTCTACGAGCAGTACTTC.

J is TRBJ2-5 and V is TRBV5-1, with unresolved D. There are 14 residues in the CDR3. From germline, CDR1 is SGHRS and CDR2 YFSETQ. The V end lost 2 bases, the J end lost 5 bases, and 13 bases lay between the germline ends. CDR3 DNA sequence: TGCGCCAGCAGCTTAGCCGGGCAGGAGGAGACCCAGTACTTC. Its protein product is CASSLAGQEETQYF.

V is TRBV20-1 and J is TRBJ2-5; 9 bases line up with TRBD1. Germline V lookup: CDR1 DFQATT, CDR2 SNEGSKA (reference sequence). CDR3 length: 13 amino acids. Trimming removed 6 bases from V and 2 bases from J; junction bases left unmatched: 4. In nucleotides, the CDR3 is TGCAGTGCGCAGGGACAGGGTCAAGAGACCCAGTACTTC. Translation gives CSAQGQGQETQYF.